The T cell receptor (beta chain) under discussion was sequenced for a study of T cells in Graves' hyperthyroidism and ophthalmopathy. General study results and limits: Among thyroid clonotypes expanded above 0.001, most also appeared in blood.

TCR beta CDR3 regions were amplified from RNA transcripts. RT-PCR in the first round (using the HTBI primer set) targeted the TCR CDR3. A single record per CDR3 protein comes from TCRdb applying MiXCR to the multiplex PCR reads. The data show nearly 250,000 distinct CDR3 sequences, around 25% seen once. Inclusion characteristics of ophthalmopathy patients comprised a Clinical Activity Score of at least 3, a NOSPECS grade of at least 4, and duration under 3 months. Out of over 7.5 ml of fresh peripheral blood came the PBMCs. This clonotype is termed medium-sized (0.01 to 0.1%). Its cognate antigen is unknown. With 3 bases clipped from V and 4 bases from J, the junction kept 6 bases outside the gene matches. The CDR3 extends over 15 amino acids.

The chain has TRBV12-3 or TRBV12-4 and TRBJ1-3; 7 bases map to TRBD1. The sequencing input was blood. The receptor was derived from a woman aged 40 to 49 with Graves' ophthalmopathy. CDR3 sequence: CASSFSTGRGNTIYF. The CDR3 bases are TGTGCCAGCAGTTTTTCGACAGGGAGAGGAAACACCATATATTTT.